Below are 5 T cell receptor beta chains sequenced from a single sample in a study of technical replicates of blood from a few donors. Profiled with immunoSEQ multiplex PCR; TCRdb holds only in-frame clones, not every one. The data hold 65,000 to 95,000 clones, with around 94% observed a single time. The sample was T cells isolated from PBMCs. The source of these receptors is a human donor in good health.

The chain has TRBV15 and TRBJ2-5; 8 bases are shared with TRBD2. Germline V gene lookup returns CDR1 LNHNV and CDR2 YYDKDF (reference sequence). This CDR3 has 15 residues. J lost 1 base, V lost 3 bases, and 4 bases had no gene match. The CDR3 here is CATSSGGVPQETQYF. The CDR3 DNA sequence: TGTGCCACCAGCAGCGGGGGGGTGCCCCAAGAGACCCAGTACTTC.

J is TRBJ2-1 and V is TRBV2, with D possibly TRBD1 on 6 matching bases. CDR3 length: 12 amino acids. Per germline, CDR1 SNHLY and CDR2 FYNNEI. With 6 bases removed from V and 7 bases from J, the gap between germline ends came to 10 bases. The CDR3 is CASSIQGNEQFF. Written as DNA, the CDR3 is TGTGCCAGCAGCATACAGGGAAATGAGCAGTTCTTC. Full variable domain (remainder filled in from reference TRBV2 and TRBJ2-1): EPEVTQTPSHQVTQMGQEVILRCVPISNHLYFYWYRQILGQKVEFLVSFYNNEISEKSEIFDDQFSVERPDGSNFTLKIRSTKLEDSAMYFCASSIQGNEQFFGPGTRLTVL.

This chain uses TRBV4-1 with TRBJ1-4; D is unclear. Deletions cut 3 bases from V and 4 bases from J, with 6 bases between. Per the germline V gene, CDR1 is MGHRA and CDR2 is YSYEKL. The CDR3 covers 13 residues. The CDR3 spells CASSQAINEKLFF. As DNA, the CDR3 is TGCGCCAGCAGCCAGGCCATTAATGAAAAACTGTTTTTT.

The chain couples TRBV4-3 to TRBJ1-5; 8 nucleotides line up with TRBD1. The V gene's germline CDR1 is LGHNA and CDR2 YSLEER. The CDR3 extends over 15 amino acids. The V gene end was trimmed by 1 base and the J gene end by 3 bases; junction bases not matched to a gene: 2. The CDR3 loop is CASSQGTGFNQPQHF. As DNA, the CDR3 is TGCGCCAGCAGCCAAGGGACAGGGTTCAATCAGCCCCAGCATTTT.

This clone was detected only a few times. V gene TRBV9 combines with J gene TRBJ2-2; D may be TRBD1 (5 bases). Deletions cut 3 bases from V and 3 bases from J, with 12 bases between. Germline V gene lookup returns CDR1 SGDLS and CDR2 YYNGEE. The CDR3 runs to 15 residues. CDR3 loop: CASSAEDTYTGELFF. DNA of the CDR3: TGTGCCAGCAGCGCTGAGGACACCTACACCGGGGAGCTGTTTTTT.